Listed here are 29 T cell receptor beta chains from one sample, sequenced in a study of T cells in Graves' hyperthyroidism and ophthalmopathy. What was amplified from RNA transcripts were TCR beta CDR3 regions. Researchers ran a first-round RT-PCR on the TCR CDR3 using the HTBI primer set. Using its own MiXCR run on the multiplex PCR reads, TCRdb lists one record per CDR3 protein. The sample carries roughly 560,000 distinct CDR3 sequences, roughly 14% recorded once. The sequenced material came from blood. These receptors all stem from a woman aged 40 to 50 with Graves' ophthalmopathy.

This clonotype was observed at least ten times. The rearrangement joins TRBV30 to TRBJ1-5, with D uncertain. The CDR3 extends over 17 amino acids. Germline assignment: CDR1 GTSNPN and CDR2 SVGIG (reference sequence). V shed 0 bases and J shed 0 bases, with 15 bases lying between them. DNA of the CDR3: TGTGCCTGGAGTGTATTCAGTCGGACTGATAGCAATCAGCCCCAGCATTTT. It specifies CAWSVFSRTDSNQPQHF.

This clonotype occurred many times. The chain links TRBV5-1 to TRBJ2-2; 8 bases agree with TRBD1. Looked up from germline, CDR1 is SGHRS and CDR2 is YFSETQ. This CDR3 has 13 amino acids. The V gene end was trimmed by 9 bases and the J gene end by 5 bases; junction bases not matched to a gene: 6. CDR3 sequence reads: CATARTGTGELFF. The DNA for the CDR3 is TGCGCCACCGCACGGACAGGGACCGGGGAGCTGTTTTTT.

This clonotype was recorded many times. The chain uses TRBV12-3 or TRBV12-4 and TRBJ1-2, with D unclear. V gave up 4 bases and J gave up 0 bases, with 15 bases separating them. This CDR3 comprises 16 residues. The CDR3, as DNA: TGTGCCAGCAGTTCCTTCTCGCTAGCAGCTAACTATGGCTACACCTTC. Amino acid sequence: CASSSFSLAANYGYTF.

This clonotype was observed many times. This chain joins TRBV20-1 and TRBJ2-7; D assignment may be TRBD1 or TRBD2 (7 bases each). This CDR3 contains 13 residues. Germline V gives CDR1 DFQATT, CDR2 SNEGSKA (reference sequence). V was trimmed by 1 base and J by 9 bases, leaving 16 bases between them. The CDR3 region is CSARGGGRQGQYF. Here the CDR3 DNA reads TGCAGTGCTAGAGGGGGGGGTCGACAGGGGCAGTACTTC.

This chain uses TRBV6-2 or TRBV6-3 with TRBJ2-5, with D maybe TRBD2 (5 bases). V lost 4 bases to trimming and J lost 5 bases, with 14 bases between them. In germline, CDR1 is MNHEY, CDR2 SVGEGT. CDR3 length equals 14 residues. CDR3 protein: CASSSGDGGETQYF. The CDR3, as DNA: TGTGCCAGCAGTTCCGGAGACGGCGGGGAGACCCAGTACTTC.

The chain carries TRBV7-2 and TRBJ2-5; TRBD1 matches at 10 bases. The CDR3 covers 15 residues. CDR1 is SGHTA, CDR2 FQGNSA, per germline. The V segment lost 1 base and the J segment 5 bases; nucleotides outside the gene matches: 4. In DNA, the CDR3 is TGTGCCAGCAGCTTAGATCCGGGACAGGGGGAGACCCAGTACTTC. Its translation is CASSLDPGQGETQYF.

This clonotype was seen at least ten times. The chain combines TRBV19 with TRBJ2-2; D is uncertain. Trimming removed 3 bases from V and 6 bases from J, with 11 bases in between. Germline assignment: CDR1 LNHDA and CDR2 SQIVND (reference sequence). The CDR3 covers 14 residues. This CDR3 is CASSISGEAGELFF. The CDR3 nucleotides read TGTGCCAGTAGTATTAGTGGTGAGGCCGGGGAGCTGTTTTTT.

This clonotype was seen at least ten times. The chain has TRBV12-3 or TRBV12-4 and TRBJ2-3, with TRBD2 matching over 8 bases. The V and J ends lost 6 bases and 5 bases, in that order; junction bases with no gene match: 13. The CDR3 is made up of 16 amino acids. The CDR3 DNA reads TGTGCCAGCAGCTCGTCCGGAGCGGGAGCGGTAGATACGCAGTATTTT. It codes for CASSSSGAGAVDTQYF.

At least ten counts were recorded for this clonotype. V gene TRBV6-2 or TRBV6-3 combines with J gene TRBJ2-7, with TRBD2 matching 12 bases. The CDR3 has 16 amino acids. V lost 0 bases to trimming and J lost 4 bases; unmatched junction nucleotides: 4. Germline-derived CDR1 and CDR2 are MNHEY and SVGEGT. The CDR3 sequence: CASSYSTTSGSYEQYF. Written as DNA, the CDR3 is TGTGCCAGCAGTTACTCCACGACTAGCGGGAGTTACGAGCAGTACTTC.

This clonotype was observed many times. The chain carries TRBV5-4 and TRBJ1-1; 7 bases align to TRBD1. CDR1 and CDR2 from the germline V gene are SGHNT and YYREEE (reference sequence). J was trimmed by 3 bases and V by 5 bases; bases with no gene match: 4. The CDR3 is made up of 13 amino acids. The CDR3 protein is CASRFRGDTEAFF. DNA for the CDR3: TGTGCCAGCAGGTTCAGGGGGGACACTGAAGCTTTCTTT.

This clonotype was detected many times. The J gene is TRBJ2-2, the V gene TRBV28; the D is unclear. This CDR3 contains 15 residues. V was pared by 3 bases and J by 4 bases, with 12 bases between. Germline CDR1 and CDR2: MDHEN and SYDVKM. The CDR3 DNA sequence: TGTGCCAGCAGTTTGGTAGAACACAGCACCGGGGAGCTGTTTTTT. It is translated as CASSLVEHSTGELFF.

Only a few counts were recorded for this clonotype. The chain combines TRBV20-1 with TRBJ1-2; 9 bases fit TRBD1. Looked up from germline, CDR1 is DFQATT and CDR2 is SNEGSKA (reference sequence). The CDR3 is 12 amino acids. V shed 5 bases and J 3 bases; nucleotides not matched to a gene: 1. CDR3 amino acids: CSAGDRDYGYTF. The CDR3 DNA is TGCAGTGCTGGGGACAGGGACTATGGCTACACCTTC.

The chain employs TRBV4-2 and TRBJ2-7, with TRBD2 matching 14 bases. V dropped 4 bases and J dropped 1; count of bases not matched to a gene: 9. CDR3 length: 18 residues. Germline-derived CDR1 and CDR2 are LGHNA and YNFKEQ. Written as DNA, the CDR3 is TGTGCCAGCAGCCCAGGACTAGCGGGAGGCACCGTTTCCTACGAGCAGTACTTC. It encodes CASSPGLAGGTVSYEQYF.

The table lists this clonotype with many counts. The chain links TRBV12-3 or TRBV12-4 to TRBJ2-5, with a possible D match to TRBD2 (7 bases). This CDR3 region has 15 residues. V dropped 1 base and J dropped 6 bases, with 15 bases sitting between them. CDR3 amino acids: CASSLDGGGVKTQYF. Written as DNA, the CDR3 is TGTGCCAGCAGTTTAGATGGCGGGGGCGTGAAGACCCAGTACTTC.

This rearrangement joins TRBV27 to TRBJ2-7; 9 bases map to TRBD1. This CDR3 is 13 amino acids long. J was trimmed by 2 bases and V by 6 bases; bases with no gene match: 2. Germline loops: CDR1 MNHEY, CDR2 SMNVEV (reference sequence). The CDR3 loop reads CASSHRGPYEQYF. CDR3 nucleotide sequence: TGTGCCAGCAGCCACAGGGGGCCCTACGAGCAGTACTTC.

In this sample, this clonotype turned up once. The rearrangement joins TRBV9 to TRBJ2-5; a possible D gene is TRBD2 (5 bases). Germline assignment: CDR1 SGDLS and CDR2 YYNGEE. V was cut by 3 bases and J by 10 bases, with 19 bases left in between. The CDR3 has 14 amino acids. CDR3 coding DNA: TGTGCCAGCAGCGAGGACTGGGATAAGGGCATCCAGTACTTC. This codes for CASSEDWDKGIQYF.

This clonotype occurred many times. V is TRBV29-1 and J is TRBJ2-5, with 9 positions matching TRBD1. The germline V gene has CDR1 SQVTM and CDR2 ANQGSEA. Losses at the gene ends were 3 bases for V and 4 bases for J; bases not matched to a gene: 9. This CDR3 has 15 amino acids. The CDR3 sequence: CSVDTGQGQGETQYF. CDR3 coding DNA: TGCAGCGTTGACACGGGACAGGGCCAGGGAGAGACCCAGTACTTC.

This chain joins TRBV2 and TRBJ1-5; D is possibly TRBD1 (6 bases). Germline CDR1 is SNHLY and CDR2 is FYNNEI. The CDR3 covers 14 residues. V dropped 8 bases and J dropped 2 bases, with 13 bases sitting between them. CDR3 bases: TGTGCCAGCGGGGGCGCGTGGGGCAATCAGCCCCAGCATTTT. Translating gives CASGGAWGNQPQHF.

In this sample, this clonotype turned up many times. CDR3 in amino acids: CASSYARHRDSSYNSPLHF. CDR3 coding DNA: TGTGCCAGCAGTTACGCGAGGCATCGGGACAGCTCCTATAATTCACCCCTCCACTTT. This rearrangement joins TRBV6-5 to TRBJ1-6, with 7 bases identical to TRBD1. After removal of 2 bases from V and 0 bases from J, the junction contained 10 bases not matched to a gene. Germline loops: CDR1 MNHEY, CDR2 SVGAGI. The CDR3 totals 19 residues.

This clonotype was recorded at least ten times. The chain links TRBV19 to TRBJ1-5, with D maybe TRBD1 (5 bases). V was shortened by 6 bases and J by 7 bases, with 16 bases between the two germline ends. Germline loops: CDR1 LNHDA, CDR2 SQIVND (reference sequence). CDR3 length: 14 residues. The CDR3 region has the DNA TGTGCCAGTAGAATGACAGTGGGCGGCCAGCCCCAGCATTTT. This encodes CASRMTVGGQPQHF.

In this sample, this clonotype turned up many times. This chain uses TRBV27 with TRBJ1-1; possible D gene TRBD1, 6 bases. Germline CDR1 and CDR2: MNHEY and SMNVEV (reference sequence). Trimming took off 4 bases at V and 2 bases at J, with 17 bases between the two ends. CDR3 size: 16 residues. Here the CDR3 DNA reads TGTGCCAGCAGTTCCCGCTCGACAGGAACCAACACTGAAGCTTTCTTT. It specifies CASSSRSTGTNTEAFF.

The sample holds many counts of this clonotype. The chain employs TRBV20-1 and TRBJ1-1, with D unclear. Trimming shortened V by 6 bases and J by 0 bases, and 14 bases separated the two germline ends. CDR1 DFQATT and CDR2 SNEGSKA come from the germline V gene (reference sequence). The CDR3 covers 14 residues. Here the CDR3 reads CSAASGEMNTEAFF. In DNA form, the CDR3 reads TGCAGTGCCGCCTCGGGCGAAATGAACACTGAAGCTTTCTTT.

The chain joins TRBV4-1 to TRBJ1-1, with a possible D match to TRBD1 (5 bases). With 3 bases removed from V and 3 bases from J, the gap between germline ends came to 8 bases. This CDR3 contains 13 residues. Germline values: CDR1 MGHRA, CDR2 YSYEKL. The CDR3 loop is CASSQSGDTEAFF. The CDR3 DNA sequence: TGCGCCAGCAGCCAGTCGGGGGACACTGAAGCTTTCTTT.

CDR3 nucleotides: TGTGCCAGCAGCTTAGGTCTAGCGGGATTTATAAGCACAGATACGCAGTATTTT. It translates to CASSLGLAGFISTDTQYF. V usage is TRBV11-2 and J usage is TRBJ2-3; TRBD2 aligns across 9 bases. The V gene's germline CDR1 is SGHAT and CDR2 FQNNGV. With 1 base clipped from V and 0 bases from J, the junction kept 8 bases outside the gene matches. The CDR3 spans 18 residues.

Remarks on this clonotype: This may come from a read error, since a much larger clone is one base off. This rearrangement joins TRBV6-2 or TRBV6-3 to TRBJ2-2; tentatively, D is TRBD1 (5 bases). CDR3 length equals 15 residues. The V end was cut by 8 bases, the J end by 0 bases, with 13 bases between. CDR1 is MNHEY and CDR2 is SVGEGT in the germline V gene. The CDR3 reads CASGWGTSNTGELFF. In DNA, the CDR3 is TGTGCCAGCGGGTGGGGCACATCGAACACCGGGGAGCTGTTTTTT.

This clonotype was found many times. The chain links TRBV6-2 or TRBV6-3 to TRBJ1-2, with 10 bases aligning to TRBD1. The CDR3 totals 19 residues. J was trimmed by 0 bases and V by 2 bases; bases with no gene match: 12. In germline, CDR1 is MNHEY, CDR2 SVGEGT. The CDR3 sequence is CASSYTRDRGTEANYGYTF. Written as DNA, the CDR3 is TGTGCCAGCAGTTACACCCGGGACAGGGGAACAGAAGCTAACTATGGCTACACCTTC.

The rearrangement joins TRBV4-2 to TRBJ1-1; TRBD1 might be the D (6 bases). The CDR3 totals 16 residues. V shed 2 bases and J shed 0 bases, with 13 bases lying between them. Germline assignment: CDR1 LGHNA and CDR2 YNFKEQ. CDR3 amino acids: CASSQKTGGVNTEAFF. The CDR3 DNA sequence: TGTGCCAGCAGCCAAAAGACAGGAGGGGTGAACACTGAAGCTTTCTTT.

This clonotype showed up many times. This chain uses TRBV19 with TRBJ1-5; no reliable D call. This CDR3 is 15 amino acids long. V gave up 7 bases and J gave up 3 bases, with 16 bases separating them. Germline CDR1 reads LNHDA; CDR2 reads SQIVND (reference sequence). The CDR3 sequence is CASTRTSASNQPQHF. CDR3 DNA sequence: TGTGCCAGTACCCGGACGTCCGCCTCCAATCAGCCCCAGCATTTT.

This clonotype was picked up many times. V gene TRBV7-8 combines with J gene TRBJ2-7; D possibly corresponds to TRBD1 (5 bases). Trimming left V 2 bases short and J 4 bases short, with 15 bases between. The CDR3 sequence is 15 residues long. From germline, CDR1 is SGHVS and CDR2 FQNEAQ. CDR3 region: CASSLHALGPYEQYF. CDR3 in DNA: TGTGCCAGCAGCTTACACGCGCTGGGGCCGTACGAGCAGTACTTC.